Described below is a single TCR beta chain sequence and its context. Its antigen is not known. Execution of the assay was at deep level. The material for each subset, its genomic DNA, was split evenly across several immunoSEQ plates. Sequencing was performed with immunoSEQ multiplex PCR; in TCRdb, only in-frame clones are kept and a portion is missing. The sample includes 2 million to 2.5 million clones, 92% of them seen just once. This sample stems from a study of shared clonotypes between healthy human individuals. Findings and caveats of the study: Memory subsets had estimated richness that was generally smaller than that of naive subsets.

Looked up from germline, CDR1 is MGHRA and CDR2 is YSYEKL. J was trimmed by 0 bases and V by 0 bases; bases with no gene match: 6. The CDR3 covers 17 residues. Sequenced: naive CD4+ T cells from PBMCs. Subset noted: CD45RA+ positively selected. The receptor comes from a man between 18 and 29 years old in good health. Some clones in this sample may be carry-over from other donors' samples. V and J are TRBV4-1 and TRBJ1-1; 8 nucleotides align to TRBD1. CDR3 DNA: TGCGCCAGCAGCCAAGAATTGAGGACAGGGATGAACACTGAAGCTTTCTTT. It translates to CASSQELRTGMNTEAFF.